This TCR beta chain comes out of a study of T cell repertoires in ileal Crohn's disease. Study in general: At surgery, 30% to 40% of patients smoked, with median disease duration roughly 7.2 years.

The V gene lost 2 bases and the J gene lost 3 bases, with 23 bases spanning the gap. The CDR3 has 18 residues. Germline V gene data show CDR1 as SGHDT and CDR2 as YYEEEE. General study points: Sorted CD8 T cells held more high-frequency clones than CD4.

Concerning this clone itself: Its antigen is still unknown. Additional DNA sequences in this sample encode the identical CDR3.

This table comes from immunoSEQ multiplex PCR, and its TCRdb copy is limited to in-frame clones, with some not included. Of roughly 3,100 clones in the sample, around 79% were seen once. Regarding time point: inflamed ileum from the surgical specimen. Sequenced sample: ileal tissue. The V gene is TRBV5-6, the J gene TRBJ1-1; TRBD1 is a possible D gene (6 bases). This TCR came from an adult with Crohn's disease. The CDR3, as DNA: TGTGCCAGCAGCTTTTCGGCCGGGAGGGGGGGGGAGTACACTGAAGCTTTCTTT. Its protein product is CASSFSAGRGGEYTEAFF.